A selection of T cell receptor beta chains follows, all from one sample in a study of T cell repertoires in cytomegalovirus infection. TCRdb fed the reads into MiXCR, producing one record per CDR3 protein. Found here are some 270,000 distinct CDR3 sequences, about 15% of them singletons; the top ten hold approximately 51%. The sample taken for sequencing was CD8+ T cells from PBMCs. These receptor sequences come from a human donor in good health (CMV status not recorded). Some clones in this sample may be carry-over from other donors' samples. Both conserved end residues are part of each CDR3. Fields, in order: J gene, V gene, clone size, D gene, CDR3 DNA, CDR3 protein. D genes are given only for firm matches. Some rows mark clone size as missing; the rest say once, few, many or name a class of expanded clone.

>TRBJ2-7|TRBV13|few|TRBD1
TGTGCCAGCAGCCTAGGGGGCTTGAGCTCCTACGAGCAGTACTTC
CASSLGGLSSYEQYF
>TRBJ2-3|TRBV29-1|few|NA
TGCAGCGTCCGAGGGACCTCTAGCACAGATACGCAGTATTTT
CSVRGTSSTDTQYF
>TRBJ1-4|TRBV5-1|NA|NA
TGCGCCAGCAGCTTTCAGGGGATTAATGAAAAACTGTTTTTT
CASSFQGINEKLFF
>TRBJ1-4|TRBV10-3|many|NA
TGTGCCATCAGTGAGTCGGGCAGATTGGATGAAAAACTGTTTTTT
CAISESGRLDEKLFF
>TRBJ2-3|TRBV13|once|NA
TGTGCCAGTGCCACGGGGGAGTGGGCCACAGATACGCAGTATTTT
CASATGEWATDTQYF
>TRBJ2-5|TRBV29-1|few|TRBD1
TGCAGCGTTGGACCGACAGGGGCGGAAGAGACCCAGTACTTC
CSVGPTGAEETQYF
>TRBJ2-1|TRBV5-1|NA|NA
TGCGCCAGCAGCTTGGGAGGGTCCCACAATGAGCAGTTCTTC
CASSLGGSHNEQFF
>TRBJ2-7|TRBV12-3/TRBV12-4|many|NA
TGTGCCAGCAGTAGCGGCAGGGACGAGCAGTACTTC
CASSSGRDEQYF
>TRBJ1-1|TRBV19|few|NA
TGTGCCAGTAGTATAGACCGGCCGACAGGCCTCAACACTGAAGCTTTCTTT
CASSIDRPTGLNTEAFF
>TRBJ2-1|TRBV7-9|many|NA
TGTGCCAGCAGCCCCCCCAGGAACAATGAGCAGTTCTTC
CASSPPRNNEQFF
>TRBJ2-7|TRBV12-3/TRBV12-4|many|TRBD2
TGTGCCAGCAGCAAGCGGGGTCCAGAGGGCTACGAGCAGTACTTC
CASSKRGPEGYEQYF
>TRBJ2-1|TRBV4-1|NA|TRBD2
TGCGCCAGCAGCCAACTAGCGGGGGGGGCCTACAATGAGCAGTTCTTC
CASSQLAGGAYNEQFF
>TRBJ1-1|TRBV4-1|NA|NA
TGCGCCAGCAGCCAAGACCCGAACACTGAAGCTTTCTTT
CASSQDPNTEAFF
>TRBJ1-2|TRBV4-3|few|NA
TGCGCCAGCAGCCAAGGCAGTGGGAATGGCTACACCTTC
CASSQGSGNGYTF
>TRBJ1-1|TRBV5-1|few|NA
TGCGCCAGCAGCACACTTGGTGCGGTAATTGGCACTGAAGCTTTCTTT
CASSTLGAVIGTEAFF
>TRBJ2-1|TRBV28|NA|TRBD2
TGTGCCAGCAGTCCCAATATAGCGGGGGGGCCAGCGAATGAGCAGTTCTTC
CASSPNIAGGPANEQFF
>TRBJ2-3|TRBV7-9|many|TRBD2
TGTGCCAGCAGCCTAGCGGGACCTCGGGTAGATACGCAGTATTTT
CASSLAGPRVDTQYF
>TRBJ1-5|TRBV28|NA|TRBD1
TGTGCCAGCAGTTTACGGACAGGGAATGCCCCCCAGCATTTT
CASSLRTGNAPQHF
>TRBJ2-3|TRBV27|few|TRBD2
TGTGCCAGCAGTTTATTAGCGGGGGGGCCGAGCACAGATACGCAGTATTTT
CASSLLAGGPSTDTQYF
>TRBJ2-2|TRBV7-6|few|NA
TGTGCCAGCAGCTTAGTGTGGACCACTACGAACACCGGGGAGCTGTTTTTT
CASSLVWTTTNTGELFF
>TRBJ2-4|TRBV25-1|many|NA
TGTGCCAGCAGTGAATACCCCCGGGCTGGCAGCAAAAACATTCAGTACTTC
CASSEYPRAGSKNIQYF
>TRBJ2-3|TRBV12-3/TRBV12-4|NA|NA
TGTGCCAGCAGCCAAGAACAGGGAGGGCCCACAGATACGCAGTATTTT
CASSQEQGGPTDTQYF
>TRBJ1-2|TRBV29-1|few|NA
TGCAGCGTTGAAGATCCGGACACTGACTATGGCTACACCTTC
CSVEDPDTDYGYTF
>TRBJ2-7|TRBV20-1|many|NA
TGCAGTGCTAGAGGGTCCAGGGACTACGAGCAGTACTTC
CSARGSRDYEQYF
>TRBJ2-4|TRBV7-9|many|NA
TGTGCCAGCAGCAACGAATTAGCCAAAAACATTCAGTACTTC
CASSNELAKNIQYF
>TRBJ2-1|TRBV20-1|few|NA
TGCAGTGCTAGAGATCTTAGCCGGTACAATGAGCAGTTCTTC
CSARDLSRYNEQFF
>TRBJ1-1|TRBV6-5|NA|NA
TGTGCCAGCAGTTACTCGAGTCTCCAAGGAATGAACACTGAAGCTTTCTTT
CASSYSSLQGMNTEAFF
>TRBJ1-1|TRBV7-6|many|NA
TGTGCCAGCAGCAACTTAAACACTGAAGCTTTCTTT
CASSNLNTEAFF
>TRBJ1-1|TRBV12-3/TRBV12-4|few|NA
TGTGCCAGCAGTTCCACCGACAGGATGAGTCTTGAAGCTTTCTTT
CASSSTDRMSLEAFF
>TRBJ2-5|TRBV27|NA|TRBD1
TGTGCCAGCAGTTCGTCCGCAGGGGGCGAGGAGACCCAGTACTTC
CASSSSAGGEETQYF